The rows below give T cell receptor beta chains drawn from one sample of a study of shared clonotypes between healthy human individuals. Sequencing used immunoSEQ multiplex PCR; TCRdb keeps in-frame clones, though not all of them. The sample yields millions of clones, approximately 94% seen once. Sequenced material: naive CD4+ T cells sorted from blood. Receptors originate from a man aged 18-30 years in good health. Both conserved end residues are part of each CDR3. Fields, in order: J gene, clone size, D gene, V gene, CDR3 DNA, CDR3 protein. The D gene is left open where the match is weak. Some rows have no size entry. The others give once, few or many, or a class for an expanded clone.

J: TRBJ1-4
size: NA
D: NA
V: TRBV28
DNA: TGTGCCAGCAGTTTTGGCCGTGAAAAACTGTTTTTT
CDR3: CASSFGREKLFF

J: TRBJ1-6
size: NA
D: TRBD1
V: TRBV5-4
DNA: TGTGCCAGCAGCACCTGGGACAGGGGAGTCTCACCCCTCCACTTT
CDR3: CASSTWDRGVSPLHF

J: TRBJ2-3
size: NA
D: NA
V: TRBV25-1
DNA: TGTGCCAGCAGTGCTAACGATTTAAAGGCAGATACGCAGTATTTT
CDR3: CASSANDLKADTQYF

J: TRBJ2-5
size: NA
D: TRBD2
V: TRBV7-2
DNA: TGTGCCAGCAGCTGGAGCGGGAGCGTCGGAGAGACCCAGTACTTC
CDR3: CASSWSGSVGETQYF

J: TRBJ1-6
size: NA
D: NA
V: TRBV30
DNA: TGTGCCTGGAGGGGAGGGGATTCACCCCTCCACTTT
CDR3: CAWRGGDSPLHF

J: TRBJ1-2
size: NA
D: TRBD1
V: TRBV18
DNA: TGTGCCAGCTCCTGGGGACAGCAGAATGGCTACACCTTC
CDR3: CASSWGQQNGYTF

J: TRBJ2-1
size: NA
D: NA
V: TRBV5-8
DNA: TGTGCCAGCAGCATACAGGGCCGCGCCTTCAATGAGCAGTTCTTC
CDR3: CASSIQGRAFNEQFF

J: TRBJ1-2
size: NA
D: TRBD1
V: TRBV18
DNA: TGTGCCAGCTCACAAGGACAGGGGGCTTATGGCTACACCTTC
CDR3: CASSQGQGAYGYTF

J: TRBJ2-5
size: NA
D: NA
V: TRBV6-5
DNA: TGTGCCAGCAGTTTCCAGGGTTTGACCCAGTACTTC
CDR3: CASSFQGLTQYF

J: TRBJ1-5
size: NA
D: NA
V: TRBV9
DNA: TGTGCCAGCAGCGGGGGAGGGTTCCCAAATCAGCCCCAGCATTTT
CDR3: CASSGGGFPNQPQHF

J: TRBJ1-1
size: NA
D: NA
V: TRBV7-3
DNA: TGTGCCAGCAGCTTAATGGGACAACAGAACACTGAAGCTTTCTTT
CDR3: CASSLMGQQNTEAFF

J: TRBJ1-2
size: once
D: NA
V: TRBV5-1
DNA: TGCGCCAGCAGCTTGTTTTCGAACTTCTATGGCTACACCTTC
CDR3: CASSLFSNFYGYTF

J: TRBJ2-7
size: NA
D: NA
V: TRBV11-3
DNA: TGTGCCAGCAGCTTAAAAACGGGTCGAGAGTTCGAGCAGTACTTC
CDR3: CASSLKTGREFEQYF

J: TRBJ2-3
size: NA
D: TRBD2
V: TRBV5-1
DNA: TGCGCCAGCAGCCCAAATATAGCGGGAGCGACAGATACGCAGTATTTT
CDR3: CASSPNIAGATDTQYF

J: TRBJ2-1
size: NA
D: TRBD2
V: TRBV7-2
DNA: TGTGCCAGCTCCGGTGCTAGCGGGATGAGCTCCTACAATGAGCAGTTCTTC
CDR3: CASSGASGMSSYNEQFF

J: TRBJ2-7
size: NA
D: NA
V: TRBV29-1
DNA: TGCAGCGTTGAAGATGGTTCCGGGTCGGTCTACGAGCAGTACTTC
CDR3: CSVEDGSGSVYEQYF

J: TRBJ1-1
size: NA
D: TRBD1
V: TRBV5-4
DNA: TGTGCCAGCAGCTTTATTAGAGGGACGCTCGCAGGGGGAACTGAAGCTTTCTTT
CDR3: CASSFIRGTLAGGTEAFF

J: TRBJ2-2
size: NA
D: NA
V: TRBV5-1
DNA: TGCGCCAGCAGCTACTCCGGGACTGAGACCGGGGAGCTGTTTTTT
CDR3: CASSYSGTETGELFF

J: TRBJ1-3
size: NA
D: NA
V: TRBV13
DNA: TGTGCCAGCAGCTTAGGCCTAGGCAGGGATTTCTCTGGAAACACCATATATTTT
CDR3: CASSLGLGRDFSGNTIYF

J: TRBJ2-1
size: NA
D: NA
V: TRBV18
DNA: TGTGCCAGCTCACCACCCAACAATGAGCAGTTCTTC
CDR3: CASSPPNNEQFF

J: TRBJ2-1
size: NA
D: NA
V: TRBV5-6
DNA: TGTGCCAGCAGCTTCCTAGCAGGGTCCAATGAGCAGTTCTTC
CDR3: CASSFLAGSNEQFF

J: TRBJ1-5
size: few
D: NA
V: TRBV27
DNA: TGTGCCAGCAGGACAACGGGTTATAGCAATCAGCCCCAGCATTTT
CDR3: CASRTTGYSNQPQHF

J: TRBJ2-7
size: NA
D: NA
V: TRBV6-6
DNA: TGTGCCAGCCTCGAGGCGGGCCGCTCCTACGAGCAGTACTTC
CDR3: CASLEAGRSYEQYF

J: TRBJ2-1
size: NA
D: TRBD1
V: TRBV5-1
DNA: TGCGCCAGCAGATCCACCCCTACAGGGGCCTCCTACAATGAGCAGTTCTTC
CDR3: CASRSTPTGASYNEQFF

J: TRBJ1-3
size: NA
D: TRBD1
V: TRBV5-1
DNA: TGCGCCAGCAGCAAAACAGGGGCGCGACTGAGCTCTGGAAACACCATATATTTT
CDR3: CASSKTGARLSSGNTIYF

J: TRBJ1-2
size: NA
D: TRBD1
V: TRBV2
DNA: TGTGCCAGCAGTGAAGCAAGACAGGGGCACACCTTC
CDR3: CASSEARQGHTF

J: TRBJ2-5
size: NA
D: NA
V: TRBV27
DNA: TGTGCCAGCAGTCCGCCGGGACTGTGGGAGACCCAGTACTTC
CDR3: CASSPPGLWETQYF

J: TRBJ1-3
size: NA
D: NA
V: TRBV7-9
DNA: TGTGCCAGCAGCTTAGGGGCGGGAAACACCATATATTTT
CDR3: CASSLGAGNTIYF

J: TRBJ2-3
size: NA
D: TRBD2
V: TRBV5-1
DNA: TGCGCCAGCAGCTTTTCAGGTAGCGGGGGCCAGGATACGCAGTATTTT
CDR3: CASSFSGSGGQDTQYF

J: TRBJ1-5
size: NA
D: TRBD1
V: TRBV14
DNA: TGTGCCAGCAGCCATCGTAGGACAGGGGATAATCAGCCCCAGCATTTT
CDR3: CASSHRRTGDNQPQHF

J: TRBJ1-3
size: NA
D: NA
V: TRBV4-1
DNA: TGCGCCAGCAGCCTACAGGGAACTGGAAACACCATATATTTT
CDR3: CASSLQGTGNTIYF

J: TRBJ2-3
size: NA
D: NA
V: TRBV11-3
DNA: TGTGCCAGCAGCTTAGGCGCGTCGGCAGCAGATACGCAGTATTTT
CDR3: CASSLGASAADTQYF